Sequencing of this T cell receptor beta chain was carried out in a study of blood T cell repertoires in COVID-19. Overall study context: Whether acute or convalescent, the COVID-19 samples came from the United States, Italy and Spain.

Method: immunoSEQ multiplex PCR; TCRdb's copy keeps in-frame clones and lacks some. This sample has 70,000 to 95,000 clones, with 80% found just once. This clone was found a few times. This specimen includes other DNA sequences encoding the same CDR3. Deletions cut 5 bases from V and 3 bases from J, with 4 bases between. This CDR3 has 11 residues. Per germline, CDR1 KGHDR and CDR2 SFDVKD. This chain joins TRBV24-1 and TRBJ2-7, with no clear D. The sequenced material came from peripheral blood. This receptor was taken from a woman in her forties with active or convalescent COVID-19. The CDR3 DNA sequence: TGTGCCACCAGTGCGGGCTACGAGCAGTACTTC. Amino acids: CATSAGYEQYF.